One TCR beta chain is described in this entry. Germline V CDR1 and CDR2: SGHAT, FQNNGV. V dropped 3 bases and J dropped 4; count of bases not matched to a gene: 4. The CDR3 is 14 residues long. These data come from a study of sequential checkpoint blockade in melanoma. Study details: First-line arms were nivolumab then ipilimumab, or the reverse, randomized 1:1. Maintenance nivolumab came after either treatment sequence.

Sequencing used immunoSEQ multiplex PCR; TCRdb keeps in-frame clones, though not all of them. Of 9,500 to 15,000 clones in the sample, 82% were seen once. Treatment denoted: randomized to nivolumab then ipilimumab (arm A) or the reverse (arm B). Patients had received no earlier DNA-damaging chemotherapy. PBMC sorting kept live CD3+CD8+ cells without CD19 or CD56. This chain uses TRBV11-2 with TRBJ2-7; TRBD1 matches 9 bases. This clonotype was obtained from a human donor with melanoma. The specimen comprised CD8+ T cells sorted from blood (inferred from file names), sampled from a patient given nivolumab and ipilimumab in sequence. The CDR3 bases are TGTGCCAGCAGCTTGGACAGGGGCGGTTACGAGCAGTACTTC. The encoded protein is CASSLDRGGYEQYF.